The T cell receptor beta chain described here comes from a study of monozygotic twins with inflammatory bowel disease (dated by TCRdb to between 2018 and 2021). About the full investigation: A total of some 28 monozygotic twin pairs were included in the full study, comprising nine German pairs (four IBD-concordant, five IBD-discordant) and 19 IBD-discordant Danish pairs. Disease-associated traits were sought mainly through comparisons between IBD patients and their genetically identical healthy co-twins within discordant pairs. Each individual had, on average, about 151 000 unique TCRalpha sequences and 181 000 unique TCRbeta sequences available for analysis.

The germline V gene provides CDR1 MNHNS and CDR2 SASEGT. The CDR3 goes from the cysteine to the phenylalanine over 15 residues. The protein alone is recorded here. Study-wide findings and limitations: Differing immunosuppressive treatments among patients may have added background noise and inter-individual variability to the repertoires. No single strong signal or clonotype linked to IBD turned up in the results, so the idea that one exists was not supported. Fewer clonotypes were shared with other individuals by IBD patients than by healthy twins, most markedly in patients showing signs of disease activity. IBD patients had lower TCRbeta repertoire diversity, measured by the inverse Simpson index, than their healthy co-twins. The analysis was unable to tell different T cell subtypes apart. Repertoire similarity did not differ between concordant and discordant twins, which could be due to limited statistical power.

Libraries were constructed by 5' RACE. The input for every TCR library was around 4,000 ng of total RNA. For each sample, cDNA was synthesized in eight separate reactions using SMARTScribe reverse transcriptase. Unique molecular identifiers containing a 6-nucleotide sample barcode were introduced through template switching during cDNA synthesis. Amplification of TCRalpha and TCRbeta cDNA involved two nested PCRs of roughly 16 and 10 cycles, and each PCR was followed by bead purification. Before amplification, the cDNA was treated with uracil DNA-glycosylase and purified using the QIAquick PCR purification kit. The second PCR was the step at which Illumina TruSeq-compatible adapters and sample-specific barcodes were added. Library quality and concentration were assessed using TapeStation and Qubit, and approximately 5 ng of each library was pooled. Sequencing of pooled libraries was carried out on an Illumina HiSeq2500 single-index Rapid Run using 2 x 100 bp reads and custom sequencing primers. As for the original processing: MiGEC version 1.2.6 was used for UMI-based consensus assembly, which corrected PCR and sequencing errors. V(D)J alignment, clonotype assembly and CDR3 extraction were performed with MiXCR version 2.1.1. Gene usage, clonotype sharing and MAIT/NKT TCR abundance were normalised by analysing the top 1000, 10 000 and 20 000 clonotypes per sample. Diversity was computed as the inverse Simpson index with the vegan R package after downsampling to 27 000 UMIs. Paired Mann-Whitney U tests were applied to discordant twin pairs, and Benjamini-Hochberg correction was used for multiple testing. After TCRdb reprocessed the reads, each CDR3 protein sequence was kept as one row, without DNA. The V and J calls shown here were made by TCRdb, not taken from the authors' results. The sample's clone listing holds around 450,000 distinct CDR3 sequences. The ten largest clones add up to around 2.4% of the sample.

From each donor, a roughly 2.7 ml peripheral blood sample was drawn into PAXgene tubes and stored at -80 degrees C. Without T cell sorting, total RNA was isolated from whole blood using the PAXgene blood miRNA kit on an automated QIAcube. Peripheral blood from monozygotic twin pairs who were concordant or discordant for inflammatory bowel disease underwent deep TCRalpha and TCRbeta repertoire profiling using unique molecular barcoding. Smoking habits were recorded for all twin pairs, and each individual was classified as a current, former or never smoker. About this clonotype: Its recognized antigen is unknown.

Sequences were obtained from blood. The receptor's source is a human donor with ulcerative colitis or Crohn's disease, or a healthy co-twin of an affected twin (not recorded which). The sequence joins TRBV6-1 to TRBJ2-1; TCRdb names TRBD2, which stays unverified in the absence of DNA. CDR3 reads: CASSKTSGGSLKQFF.